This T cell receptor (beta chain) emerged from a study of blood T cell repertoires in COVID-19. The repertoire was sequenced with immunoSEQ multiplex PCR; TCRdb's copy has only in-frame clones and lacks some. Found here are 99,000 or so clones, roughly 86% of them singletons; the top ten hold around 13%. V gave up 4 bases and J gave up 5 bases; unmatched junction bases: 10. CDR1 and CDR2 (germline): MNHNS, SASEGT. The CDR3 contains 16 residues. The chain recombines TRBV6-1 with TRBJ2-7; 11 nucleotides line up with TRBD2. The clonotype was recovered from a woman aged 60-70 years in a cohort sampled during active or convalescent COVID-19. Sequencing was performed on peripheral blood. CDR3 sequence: CASSVPTSGSGDEQYF. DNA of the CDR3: TGTGCCAGCAGTGTCCCCACTAGCGGGAGTGGCGACGAGCAGTACTTC.